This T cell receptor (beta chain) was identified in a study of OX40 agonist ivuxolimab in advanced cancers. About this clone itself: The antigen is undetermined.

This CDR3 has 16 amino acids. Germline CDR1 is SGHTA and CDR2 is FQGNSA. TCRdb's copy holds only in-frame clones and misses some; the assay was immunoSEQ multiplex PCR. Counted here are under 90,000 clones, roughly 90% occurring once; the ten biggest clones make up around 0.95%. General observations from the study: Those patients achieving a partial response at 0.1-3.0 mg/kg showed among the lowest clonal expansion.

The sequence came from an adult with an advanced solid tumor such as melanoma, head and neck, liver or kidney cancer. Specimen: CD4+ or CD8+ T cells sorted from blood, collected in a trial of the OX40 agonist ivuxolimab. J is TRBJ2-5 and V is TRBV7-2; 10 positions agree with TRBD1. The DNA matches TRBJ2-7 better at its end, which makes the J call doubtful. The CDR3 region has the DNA TGTGCCAGCAGCTCCCTTTCGACAGGGGGCACCTACGAGCAGTACTTC. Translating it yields CASSSLSTGGTYEQYF.